This T cell receptor (beta chain) stems from a study of early T cells in non-severe SARS-CoV-2 infection. Study at large: Sequencing of unsorted whole blood was done on bulk RNA, leaving chains unpaired.

This clonotype showed up many times. Attachment of unique molecular identifiers to individual cDNA molecules was performed. TCRdb re-derived calls from the 5' RACE reads in MiXCR, one entry per CDR3 protein. The table lists roughly 62,000 distinct CDR3 sequences, about 8% of them singletons. CDR3 length equals 14 residues. Per the germline V gene, CDR1 is SGHVS and CDR2 is FNYEAQ. V lost 4 bases and J lost 3, with 9 bases in between. V and J are TRBV7-6 and TRBJ2-2; perhaps TRBD1 as D (5 bases). Material: whole blood. The receptor's source is an adult who was a healthcare worker with PCR-confirmed SARS-CoV-2 infection or an uninfected control (not recorded which). The CDR3 coding sequence is TGTGCCAGCAGCTCCTCAGGGTACACCGGGGAGCTGTTTTTT. Encoded protein: CASSSSGYTGELFF.